This T cell receptor (beta chain) comes out of a study of T cell repertoires in cytomegalovirus infection. Study details: CMV epitopes that were recently identified and HLA-C-restricted were used alongside well-studied HLA-B-restricted ones. Public TCR beta signatures were indicative of both CMV infection and a matching HLA type.

Study outcomes and limitations: In two of eight donors, the top clonotype was HLA-C-restricted CMV-specific. Pooled public TCR beta family frequency picked out CMV carriers with the relevant HLA.

There are 12 residues in the CDR3. Trimming removed 0 bases from V and 4 bases from J, with 2 bases in between. Germline CDR1 and CDR2: SGHDN and FVKESK. There are a few counts of this clonotype. Its antigen is currently unknown. TCRdb re-derived calls from the reads in MiXCR, one entry per CDR3 protein. Counted here are a few hundred thousand distinct CDR3 sequences, 30% to 35% occurring once; the ten biggest clones make up 15% to 20%. The receptor's source is a human donor in good health (CMV status not recorded). Some clones in this sample may be carry-over from other donors' samples. This sequence joins TRBV14 and TRBJ2-3; no clear D. The specimen comprised cultured PBMCs, sampled from culture after CMV antigen stimulation. CDR3 amino acids: CASSQEPDTQYF. In DNA, the CDR3 is TGTGCCAGCAGCCAAGAACCAGATACGCAGTATTTT.